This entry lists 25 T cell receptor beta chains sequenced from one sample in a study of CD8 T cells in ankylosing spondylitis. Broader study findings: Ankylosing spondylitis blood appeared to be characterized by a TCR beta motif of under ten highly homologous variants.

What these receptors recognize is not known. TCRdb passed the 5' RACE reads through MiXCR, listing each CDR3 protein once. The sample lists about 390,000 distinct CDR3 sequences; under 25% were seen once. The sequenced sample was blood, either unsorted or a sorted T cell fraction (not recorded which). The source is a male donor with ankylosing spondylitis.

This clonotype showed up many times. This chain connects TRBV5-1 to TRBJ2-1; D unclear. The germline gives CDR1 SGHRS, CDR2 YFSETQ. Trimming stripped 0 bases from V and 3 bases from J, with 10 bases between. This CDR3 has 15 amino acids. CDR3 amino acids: CASSLVLQNYNEQFF. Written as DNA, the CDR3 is TGCGCCAGCAGCTTGGTCCTACAAAACTACAATGAGCAGTTCTTC.

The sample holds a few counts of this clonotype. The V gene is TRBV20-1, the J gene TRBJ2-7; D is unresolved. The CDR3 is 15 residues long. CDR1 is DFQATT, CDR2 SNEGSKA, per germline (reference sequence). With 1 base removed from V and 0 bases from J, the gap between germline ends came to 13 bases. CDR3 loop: CSARVELGSSYEQYF. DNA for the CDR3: TGCAGTGCTAGAGTAGAGTTGGGATCCTCCTACGAGCAGTACTTC.

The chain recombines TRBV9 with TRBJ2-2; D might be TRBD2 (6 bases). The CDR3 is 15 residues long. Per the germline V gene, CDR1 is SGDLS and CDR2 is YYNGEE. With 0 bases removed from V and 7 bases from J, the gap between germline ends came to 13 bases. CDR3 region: CASSVGASVGGELFF. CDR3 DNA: TGTGCCAGCAGCGTAGGGGCTAGCGTTGGCGGGGAGCTGTTTTTT.

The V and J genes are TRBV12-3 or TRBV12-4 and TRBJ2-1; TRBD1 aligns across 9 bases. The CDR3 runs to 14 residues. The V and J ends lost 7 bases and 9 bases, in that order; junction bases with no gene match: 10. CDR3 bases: TGTGCCAGCACCGGGGACAGGGAGGTGGGTGAGCAGTTCTTC. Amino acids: CASTGDREVGEQFF.

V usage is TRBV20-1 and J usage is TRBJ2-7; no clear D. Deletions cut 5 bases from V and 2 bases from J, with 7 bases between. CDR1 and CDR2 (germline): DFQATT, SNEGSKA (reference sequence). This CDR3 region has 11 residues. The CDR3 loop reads CSARLAYEQYF. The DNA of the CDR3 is TGCAGTGCTCGCCTGGCCTACGAGCAGTACTTC.

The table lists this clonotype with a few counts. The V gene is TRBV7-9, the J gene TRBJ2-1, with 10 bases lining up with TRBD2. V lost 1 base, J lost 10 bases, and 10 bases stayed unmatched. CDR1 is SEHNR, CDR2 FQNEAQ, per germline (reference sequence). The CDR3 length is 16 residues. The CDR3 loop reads CASSLGRLAGVWEQFF. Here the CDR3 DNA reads TGTGCCAGCAGCTTAGGACGCCTAGCGGGAGTCTGGGAGCAGTTCTTC. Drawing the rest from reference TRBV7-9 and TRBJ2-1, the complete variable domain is DTGVSQNPRHKITKRGQNVTFRCDPISEHNRLYWYRQTLGQGPEFLTYFQNEAQLEKSRLLSDRFSAERPKGSFSTLEIQRTEQGDSAMYLCASSLGRLAGVWEQFFGPGTRLTVL.

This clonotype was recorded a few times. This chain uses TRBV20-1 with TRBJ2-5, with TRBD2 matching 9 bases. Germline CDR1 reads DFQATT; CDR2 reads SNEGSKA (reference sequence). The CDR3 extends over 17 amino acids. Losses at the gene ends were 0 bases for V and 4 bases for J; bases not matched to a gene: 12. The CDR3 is CSARDLRAGGSRETQYF. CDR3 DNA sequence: TGCAGTGCTAGAGATCTTAGGGCGGGAGGGTCGAGAGAGACCCAGTACTTC.

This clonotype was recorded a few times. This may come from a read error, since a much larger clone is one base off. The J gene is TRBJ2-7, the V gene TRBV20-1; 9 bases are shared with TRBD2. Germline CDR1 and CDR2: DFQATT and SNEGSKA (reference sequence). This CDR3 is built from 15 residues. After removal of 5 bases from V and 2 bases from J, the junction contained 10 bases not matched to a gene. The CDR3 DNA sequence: TGCAGTGCTTTAGGGACTAGCCTCAGCCCCTACGAGCAGTACTTC. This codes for CSALGTSLSPYEQYF.

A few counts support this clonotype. CDR3: CASSLDPTELNEQFF. CDR3 DNA: TGTGCCAGCAGCTTAGACCCGACAGAACTCAATGAGCAGTTCTTC. The rearrangement uses TRBV7-9 and TRBJ2-1; perhaps TRBD1 as D (5 bases). Germline CDR1 is SEHNR and CDR2 is FQNEAQ (reference sequence). Trimming removed 1 base from V and 6 bases from J, with 13 bases in between. The CDR3 totals 15 residues.

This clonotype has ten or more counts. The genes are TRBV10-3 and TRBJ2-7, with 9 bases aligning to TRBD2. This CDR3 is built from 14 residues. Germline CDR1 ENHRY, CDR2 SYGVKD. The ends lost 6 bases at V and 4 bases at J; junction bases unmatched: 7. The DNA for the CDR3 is TGTGCCATCAGCCCTAGCGGGAATCGTTACGAGCAGTACTTC. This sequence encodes CAISPSGNRYEQYF.

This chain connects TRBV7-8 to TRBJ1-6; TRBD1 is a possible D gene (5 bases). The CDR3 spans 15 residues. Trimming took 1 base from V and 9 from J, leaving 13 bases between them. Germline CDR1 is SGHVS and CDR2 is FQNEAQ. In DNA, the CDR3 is TGTGCCAGCAGCTTAGAGACAGAAAGGGGTTCACCCCTCCACTTT. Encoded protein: CASSLETERGSPLHF.

CDR3 region: CASTGPSNQPQHF. CDR3 DNA sequence: TGTGCCAGCACCGGACCGAGCAATCAGCCCCAGCATTTT. The V and J genes are TRBV28 and TRBJ1-5; D not certain. V lost 7 bases, J lost 1 base, and 8 bases lay in between. Germline V CDR1 and CDR2: MDHEN, SYDVKM. The CDR3 covers 13 residues.

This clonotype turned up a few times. The CDR3 sequence is CASSLLPGPYEQYF. The CDR3 nucleotides are TGCGCCAGCAGCTTGCTTCCGGGACCCTACGAGCAGTACTTC. The rearrangement links TRBV5-1 to TRBJ2-7; D possibly matches TRBD1 or TRBD2 (5 bases each). The CDR3 is 14 amino acids. The V gene's germline CDR1 is SGHRS and CDR2 YFSETQ. V dropped 1 base and J dropped 2 bases, with 10 bases sitting between them.

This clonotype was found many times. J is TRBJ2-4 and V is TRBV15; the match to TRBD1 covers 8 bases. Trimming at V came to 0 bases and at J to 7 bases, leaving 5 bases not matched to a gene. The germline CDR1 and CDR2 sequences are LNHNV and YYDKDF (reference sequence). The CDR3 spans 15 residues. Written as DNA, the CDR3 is TGTGCCACCAGCAGAGAGGACAGGGAAAGCAACATTCAGTACTTC. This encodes CATSREDRESNIQYF. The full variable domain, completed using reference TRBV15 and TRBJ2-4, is DAMVIQNPRYQVTQFGKPVTLSCSQTLNHNVMYWYQQKSSQAPKLLFHYYDKDFNNEADTPDNFQSRRPNTSFCFLDIRSPGLGDTAMYLCATSREDRESNIQYFGAGTRLSVL.

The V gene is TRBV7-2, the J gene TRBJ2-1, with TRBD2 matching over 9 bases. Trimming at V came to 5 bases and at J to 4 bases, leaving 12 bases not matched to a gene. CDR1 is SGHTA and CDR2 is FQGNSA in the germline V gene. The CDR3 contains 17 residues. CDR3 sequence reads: CASSQTPTSGVYNEQFF. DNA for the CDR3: TGTGCCAGCAGCCAAACACCGACTAGCGGAGTATACAATGAGCAGTTCTTC.

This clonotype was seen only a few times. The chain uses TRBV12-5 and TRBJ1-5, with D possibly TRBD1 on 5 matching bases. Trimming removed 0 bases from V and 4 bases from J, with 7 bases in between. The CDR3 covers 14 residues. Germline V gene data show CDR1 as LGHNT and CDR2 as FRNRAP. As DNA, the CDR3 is TGTGCTAGTGGTTTGGTAAAGGGGAATCAGCCCCAGCATTTT. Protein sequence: CASGLVKGNQPQHF.

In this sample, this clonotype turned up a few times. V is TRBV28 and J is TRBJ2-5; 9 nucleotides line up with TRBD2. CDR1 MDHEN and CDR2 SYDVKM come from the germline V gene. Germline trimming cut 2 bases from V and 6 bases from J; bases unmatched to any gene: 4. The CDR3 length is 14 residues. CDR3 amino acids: CASSLSGGRKTQYF. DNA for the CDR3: TGTGCCAGCAGTTTAAGCGGGGGGCGGAAGACCCAGTACTTC.

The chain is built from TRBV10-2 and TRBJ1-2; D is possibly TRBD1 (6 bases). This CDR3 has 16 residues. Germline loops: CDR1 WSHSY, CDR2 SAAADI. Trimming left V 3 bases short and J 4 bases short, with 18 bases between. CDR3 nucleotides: TGCGCCAGCAGTGACTCAGGGGCCCATGTAGTCTATGGCTACACCTTC. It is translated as CASSDSGAHVVYGYTF.

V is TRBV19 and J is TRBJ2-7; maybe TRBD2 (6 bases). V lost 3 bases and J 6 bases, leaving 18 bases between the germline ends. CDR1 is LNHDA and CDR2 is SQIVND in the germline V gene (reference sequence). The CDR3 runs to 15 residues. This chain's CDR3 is CASSMAGRDIGEQYF. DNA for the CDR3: TGTGCCAGTAGTATGGCGGGGCGGGATATTGGCGAGCAGTACTTC.

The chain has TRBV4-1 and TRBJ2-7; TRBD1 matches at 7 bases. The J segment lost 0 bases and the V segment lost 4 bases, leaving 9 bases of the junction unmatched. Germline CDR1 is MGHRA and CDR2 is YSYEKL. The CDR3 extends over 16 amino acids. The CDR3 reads CASSPAGTANSYEQYF. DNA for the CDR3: TGCGCCAGCAGCCCCGCCGGGACAGCCAACTCCTACGAGCAGTACTTC.

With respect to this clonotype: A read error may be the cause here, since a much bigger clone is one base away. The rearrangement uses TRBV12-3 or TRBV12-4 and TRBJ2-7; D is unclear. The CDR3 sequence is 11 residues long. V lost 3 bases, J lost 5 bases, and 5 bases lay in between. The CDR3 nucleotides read TGTGCCAGCAGTTTCGGCAACGAGCAGTACTTC. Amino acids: CASSFGNEQYF.

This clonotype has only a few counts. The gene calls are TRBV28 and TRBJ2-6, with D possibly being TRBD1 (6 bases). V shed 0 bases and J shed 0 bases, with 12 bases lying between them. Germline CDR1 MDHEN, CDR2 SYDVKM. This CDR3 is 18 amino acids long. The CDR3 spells CASSLWGADISGANVLTF. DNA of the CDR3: TGTGCCAGCAGTTTATGGGGGGCCGATATCTCTGGGGCCAACGTCCTGACTTTC.

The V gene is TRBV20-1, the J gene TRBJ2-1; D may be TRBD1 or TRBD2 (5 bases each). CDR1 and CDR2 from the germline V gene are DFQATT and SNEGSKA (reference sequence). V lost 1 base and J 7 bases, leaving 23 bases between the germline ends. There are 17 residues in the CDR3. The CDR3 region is CSARASWGSISLNEQFF. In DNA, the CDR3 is TGCAGTGCTAGAGCGTCTTGGGGGAGCATCTCATTGAATGAGCAGTTCTTC.

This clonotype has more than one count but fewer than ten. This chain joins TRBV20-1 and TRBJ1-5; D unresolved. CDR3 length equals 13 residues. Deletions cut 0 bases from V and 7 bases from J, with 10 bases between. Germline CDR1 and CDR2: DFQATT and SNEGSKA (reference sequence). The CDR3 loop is CSARDRSGQPQHF. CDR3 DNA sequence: TGCAGTGCTAGAGATCGGTCCGGGCAGCCCCAGCATTTT.

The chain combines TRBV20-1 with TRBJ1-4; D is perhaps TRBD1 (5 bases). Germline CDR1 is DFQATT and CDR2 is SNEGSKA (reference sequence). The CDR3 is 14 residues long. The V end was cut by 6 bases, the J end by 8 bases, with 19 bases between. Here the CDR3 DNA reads TGCAGTGCGATCCTCGGGGGGGGTTGGGAAAAACTGTTTTTT. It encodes CSAILGGGWEKLFF.